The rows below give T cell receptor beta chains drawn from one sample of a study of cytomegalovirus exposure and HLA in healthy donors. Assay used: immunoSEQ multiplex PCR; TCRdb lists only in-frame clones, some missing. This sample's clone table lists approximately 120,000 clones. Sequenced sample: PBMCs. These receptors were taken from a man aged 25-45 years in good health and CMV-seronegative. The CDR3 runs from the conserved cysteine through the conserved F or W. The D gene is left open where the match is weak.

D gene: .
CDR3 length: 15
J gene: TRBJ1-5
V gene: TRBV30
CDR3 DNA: TGTGCCTGGAGTGGGGGCCCTGAGGGCAATCAGCCCCAGCATTTT
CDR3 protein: CAWSGGPEGNQPQHF

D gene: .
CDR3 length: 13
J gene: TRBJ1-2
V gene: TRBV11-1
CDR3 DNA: TGTGCCAGCAGCTCCTTGAAGGGGTCTGGCTACACCTTC
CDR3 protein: CASSSLKGSGYTF

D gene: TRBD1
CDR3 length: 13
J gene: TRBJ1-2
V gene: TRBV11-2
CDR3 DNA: TGTGCCAGCGATGGAGCAGGGGGAGTTGGCTACACCTTC
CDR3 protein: CASDGAGGVGYTF

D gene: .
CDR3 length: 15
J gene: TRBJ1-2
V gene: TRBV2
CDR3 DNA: TGTGCCAGCAGTGAATTAGACAGGTGGAACTATGGCTACACCTTC
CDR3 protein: CASSELDRWNYGYTF

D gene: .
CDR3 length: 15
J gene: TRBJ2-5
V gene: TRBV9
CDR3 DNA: TGTGCCAGCAGCGTAGGGGGGACTCAGGGGGGGACCCAGTACTTC
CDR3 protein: CASSVGGTQGGTQYF

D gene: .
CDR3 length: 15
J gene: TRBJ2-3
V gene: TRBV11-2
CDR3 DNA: TGTGCCAGCAGCCCCTTGAGTGGGAGGACAGATACGCAGTATTTT
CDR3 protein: CASSPLSGRTDTQYF

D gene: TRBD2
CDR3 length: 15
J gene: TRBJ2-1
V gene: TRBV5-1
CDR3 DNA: TGCGCCAGCAGCTGGACTAGCGGGAGTTCATATGAGCAGTTCTTC
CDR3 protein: CASSWTSGSSYEQFF

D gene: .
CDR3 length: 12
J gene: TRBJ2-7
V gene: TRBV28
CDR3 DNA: TGTGCCAGCAGTTTGGGGGGGGCCGAGCAGTACTTC
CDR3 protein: CASSLGGAEQYF

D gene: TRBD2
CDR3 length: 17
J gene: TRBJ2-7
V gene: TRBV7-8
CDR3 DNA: TGTGCCAGCAGCTTAGCCTCAGCTAGCGGGATTGAGAACGAGCAGTACTTC
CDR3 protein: CASSLASASGIENEQYF

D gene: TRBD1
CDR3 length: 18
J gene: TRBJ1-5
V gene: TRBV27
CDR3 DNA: TGTGCCAGCAGTTCACATCAGGACAGGGGGAGGTTTGATCAGCCCCAGCATTTT
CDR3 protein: CASSSHQDRGRFDQPQHF

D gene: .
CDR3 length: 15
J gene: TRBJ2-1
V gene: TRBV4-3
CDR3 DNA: TGCGCCAGCAGCCAAGATATCAAACAGGGAGATGAGCAGTTCTTC
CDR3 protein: CASSQDIKQGDEQFF

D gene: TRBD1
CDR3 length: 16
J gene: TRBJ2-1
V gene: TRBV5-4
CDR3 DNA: TGTGCCAGCGGGAGACTTGGACAGGCCACCTACAATGAGCAGTTCTTC
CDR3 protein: CASGRLGQATYNEQFF

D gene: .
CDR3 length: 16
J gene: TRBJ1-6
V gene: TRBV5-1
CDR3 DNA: TGCGCCAGCAGCTCGGCAGGAGGCCCTTTTAATTCACCCCTCCACTTT
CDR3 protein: CASSSAGGPFNSPLHF

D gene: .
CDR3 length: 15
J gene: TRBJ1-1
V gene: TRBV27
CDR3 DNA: TGTGCCAGCAGTTTTAATCCCGTACTTAACACTGAAGCTTTCTTT
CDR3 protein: CASSFNPVLNTEAFF

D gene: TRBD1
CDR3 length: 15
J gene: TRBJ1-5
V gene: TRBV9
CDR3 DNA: TGTGCCAGCAGCGTAGGGACAGGGAAAAATCAGCCCCAGCATTTT
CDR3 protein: CASSVGTGKNQPQHF

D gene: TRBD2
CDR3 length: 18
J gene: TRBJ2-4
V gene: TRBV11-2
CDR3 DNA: TGTGCCAGCAGCCTACTAGCGGGAGGGCCCGGGGCCAAAAACATTCAGTACTTC
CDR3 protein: CASSLLAGGPGAKNIQYF

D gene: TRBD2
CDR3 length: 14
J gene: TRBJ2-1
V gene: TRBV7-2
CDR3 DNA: TGTGCCAGCGCACCGGGACTAGCGGACAATGAGCAGTTCTTC
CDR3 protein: CASAPGLADNEQFF

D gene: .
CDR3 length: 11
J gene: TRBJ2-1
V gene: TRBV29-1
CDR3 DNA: TGCAGTCTATTCCAAGACAATGAGCAGTTCTTC
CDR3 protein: CSLFQDNEQFF

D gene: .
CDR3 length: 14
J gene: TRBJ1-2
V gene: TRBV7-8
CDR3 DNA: TGTGCCAGCAGGGGGGGGGACCTTAACTATGGCTACACCTTC
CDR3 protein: CASRGGDLNYGYTF

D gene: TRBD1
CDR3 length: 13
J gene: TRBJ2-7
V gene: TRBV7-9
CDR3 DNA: TGTGCCAGCAGCCCCTGGACAGGACCCGAGCAGTACTTC
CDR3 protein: CASSPWTGPEQYF

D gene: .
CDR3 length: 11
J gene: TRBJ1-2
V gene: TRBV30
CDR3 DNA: TGTGCCTGGAGTGGGACTTATGGCTACACCTTC
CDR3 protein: CAWSGTYGYTF

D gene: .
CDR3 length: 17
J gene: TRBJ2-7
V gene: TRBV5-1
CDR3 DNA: TGCGCCAGCAGCTTGGTGGGGATACAGGCGAGCTCCTACGAGCAGTACTTC
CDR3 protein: CASSLVGIQASSYEQYF

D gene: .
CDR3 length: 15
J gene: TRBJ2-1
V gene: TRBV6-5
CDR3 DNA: TGTGCCAGCAGTTACAATCCGGCCAGGAACAATGAGCAGTTCTTC
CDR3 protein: CASSYNPARNNEQFF

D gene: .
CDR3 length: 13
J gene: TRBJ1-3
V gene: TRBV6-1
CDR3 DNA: TGTGCCAGCAGTGAAATCCAGGAGGGAACCATATATTTT
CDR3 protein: CASSEIQEGTIYF

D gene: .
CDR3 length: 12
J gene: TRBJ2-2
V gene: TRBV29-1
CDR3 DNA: TGCAGCGTATCCCCCGGCACCGGGGAGCTGTTTTTT
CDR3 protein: CSVSPGTGELFF

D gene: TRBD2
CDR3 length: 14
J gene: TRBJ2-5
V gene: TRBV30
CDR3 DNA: TGTGCCTGGCGCCTAGCGGGGGGCCAAGAGACCCAGTACTTC
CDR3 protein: CAWRLAGGQETQYF

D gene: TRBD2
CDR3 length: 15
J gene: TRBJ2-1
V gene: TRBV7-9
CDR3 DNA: TGTGCCAGCAGCCCGACGATGGGGGGGGACAATGAGCAGTTCTTC
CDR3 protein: CASSPTMGGDNEQFF

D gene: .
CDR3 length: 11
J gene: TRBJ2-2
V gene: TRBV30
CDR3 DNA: TGTGCCTGGAGTGTCGCCGGGGAGCTGTTTTTT
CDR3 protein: CAWSVAGELFF

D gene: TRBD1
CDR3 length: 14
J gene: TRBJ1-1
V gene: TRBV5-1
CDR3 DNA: TGCGCCAGCAGCTGGGACAGTATGAACACTGAAGCTTTCTTT
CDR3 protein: CASSWDSMNTEAFF

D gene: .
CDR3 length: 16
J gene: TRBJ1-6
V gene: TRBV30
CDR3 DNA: TGTGCCTGGAGTGCCCCCTCGAGCTCCTATAATTCACCCCTCCACTTT
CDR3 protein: CAWSAPSSSYNSPLHF

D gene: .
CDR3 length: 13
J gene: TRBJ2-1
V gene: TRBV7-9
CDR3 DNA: TGTGCCAGCCGCGTGAGCTCCTACAATGAGCAGTTCTTC
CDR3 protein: CASRVSSYNEQFF

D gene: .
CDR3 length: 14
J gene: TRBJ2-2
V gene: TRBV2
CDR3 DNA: TGTGCCAGCAGTCCTGGAGAGAACACCGGGGAGCTGTTTTTT
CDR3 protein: CASSPGENTGELFF

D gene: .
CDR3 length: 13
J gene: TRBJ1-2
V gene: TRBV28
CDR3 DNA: TGTGCCAGCAGTTTAGTACAGAACTATGGCTACACCTTC
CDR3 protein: CASSLVQNYGYTF

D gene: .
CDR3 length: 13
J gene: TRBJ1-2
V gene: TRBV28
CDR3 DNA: TGTGCCAGCAGTTTAAGCAGGGGCTATGGCTACACCTTC
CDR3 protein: CASSLSRGYGYTF

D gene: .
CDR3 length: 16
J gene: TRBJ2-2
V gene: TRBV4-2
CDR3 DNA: TGTGCCAGCAGCCAAGCACGGGAGAAGGGCACCGGGGAGCTGTTTTTT
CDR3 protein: CASSQAREKGTGELFF

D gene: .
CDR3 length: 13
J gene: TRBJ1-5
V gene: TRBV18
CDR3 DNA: TGTGCCAGCTCACCGGGAGAGTCCCAGCCCCAGCATTTT
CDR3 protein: CASSPGESQPQHF

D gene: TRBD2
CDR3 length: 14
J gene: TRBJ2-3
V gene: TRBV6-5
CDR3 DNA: TGTGCCAGCGGCAAGCGGGAGCGGGTGGATACGCAGTATTTT
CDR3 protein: CASGKRERVDTQYF

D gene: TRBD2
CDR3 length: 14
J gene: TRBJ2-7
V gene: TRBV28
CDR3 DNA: TGTGCCAGCAGCCCACCGGGGGGACGCTACGAGCAGTACTTC
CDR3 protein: CASSPPGGRYEQYF

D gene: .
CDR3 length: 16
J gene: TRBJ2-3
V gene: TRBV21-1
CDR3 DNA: TGTGCCAGCAGCAAAGGTAAGGGGGCTAGCACAGATACGCAGTATTTT
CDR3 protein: CASSKGKGASTDTQYF

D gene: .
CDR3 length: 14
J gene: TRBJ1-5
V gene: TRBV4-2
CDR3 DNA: TGTGCCAGCAGCTTGTCAGGGGGCAATCAGCCCCAGCATTTT
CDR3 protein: CASSLSGGNQPQHF

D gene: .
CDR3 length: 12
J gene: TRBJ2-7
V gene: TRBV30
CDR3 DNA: TGTGCCTGGAGTGTCAGGGCCTACGAGCAGTACTTC
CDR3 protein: CAWSVRAYEQYF

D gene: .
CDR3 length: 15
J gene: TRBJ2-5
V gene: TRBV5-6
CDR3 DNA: TGTGCCAGCAGCTTGTCAGGACAGTACCAAGAGACCCAGTACTTC
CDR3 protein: CASSLSGQYQETQYF